The 3 T cell receptor beta chains given below trace back to one sample, sequenced in a study of T cell changes during pregnancy in multiple sclerosis. Data came from immunoSEQ multiplex PCR; TCRdb stores just in-frame clones and leaves some out. Of fewer than 50,000 clones listed, about 94% are singletons. Specimen: CD8+ T cells from peripheral blood mononuclear cells, collected in the first trimester of pregnancy. The source of these receptors is a female donor with multiple sclerosis, enrolled in a pregnancy study.

The CDR3 coding sequence is TGCCCGCCCGTCGGAGGGTACACTGAAGCTTTCTTT. Translated, it gives CPPVGGYTEAFF. The chain joins TRBV10-1 to TRBJ1-1; D gene uncertain. CDR1 is WNHNN and CDR2 is SYGVQD in the germline V gene (reference sequence). The CDR3 totals 12 residues.

The chain links TRBV28 to TRBJ2-7, with D possibly TRBD2 on 5 matching bases. V lost 3 bases and J 5 bases, leaving 14 bases between the germline ends. In germline, CDR1 is MDHEN, CDR2 SYDVKM. CDR3 size: 14 residues. The CDR3 DNA is TGTGCCAGCAGTTTTCTCGGCTTGGGAGACGAGCAGTACTTC. The encoded protein is CASSFLGLGDEQYF.

This chain uses TRBV7-9 with TRBJ2-7; D is possibly TRBD2 (6 bases). V gave up 4 bases and J gave up 1 base, with 14 bases separating them. The CDR3 totals 15 residues. Looked up from germline, CDR1 is SEHNR and CDR2 is FQNEAQ (reference sequence). CDR3 loop: CASSSPGVNSYEQYF. The CDR3 bases are TGTGCCAGCAGCTCCCCGGGGGTAAATTCCTACGAGCAGTACTTC. The full variable domain, in which reference TRBV7-9 and TRBJ2-7 provide the parts outside the CDR3, is DTGVSQNPRHKITKRGQNVTFRCDPISEHNRLYWYRQTLGQGPEFLTYFQNEAQLEKSRLLSDRFSAERPKGSFSTLEIQRTEQGDSAMYLCASSSPGVNSYEQYFGPGTRLTVT.